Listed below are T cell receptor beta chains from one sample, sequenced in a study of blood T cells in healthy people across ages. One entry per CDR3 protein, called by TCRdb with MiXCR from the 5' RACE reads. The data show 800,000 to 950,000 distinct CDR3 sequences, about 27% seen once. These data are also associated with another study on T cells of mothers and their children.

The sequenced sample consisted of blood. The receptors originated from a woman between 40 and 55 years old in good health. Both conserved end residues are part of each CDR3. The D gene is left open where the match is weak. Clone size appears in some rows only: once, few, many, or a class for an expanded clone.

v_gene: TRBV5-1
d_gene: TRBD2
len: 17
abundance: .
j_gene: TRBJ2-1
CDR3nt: TGCGCCAGCAGCTTGTCCCTCGACGGCGCGGGGGGGAATGAGCAGTTCTTC
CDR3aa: CASSLSLDGAGGNEQFF

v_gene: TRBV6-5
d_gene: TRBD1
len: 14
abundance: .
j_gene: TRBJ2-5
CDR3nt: TGTGCCAGCAGTTTCACAGGGGTTCGGGAGACCCAGTACTTC
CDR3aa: CASSFTGVRETQYF

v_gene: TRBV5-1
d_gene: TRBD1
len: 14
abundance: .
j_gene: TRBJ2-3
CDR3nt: TGCGCCAGCAGCACGGGACAGGGAGACGATACGCAGTATTTT
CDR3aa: CASSTGQGDDTQYF

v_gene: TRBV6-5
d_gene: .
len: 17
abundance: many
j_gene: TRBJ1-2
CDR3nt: TGTGCCAGCAGTACCGATGGGAAAGTATGGGAGCACTATGGCTACACCTTC
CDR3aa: CASSTDGKVWEHYGYTF

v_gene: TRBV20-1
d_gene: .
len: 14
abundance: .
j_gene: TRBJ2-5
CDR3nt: TGCAGTGCTAGAGCTCCGACTGGCCAAGAGACCCAGTACTTC
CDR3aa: CSARAPTGQETQYF

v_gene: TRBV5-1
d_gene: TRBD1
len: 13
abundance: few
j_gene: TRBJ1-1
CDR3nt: TGCGCCAGCAGCTACCCAGGGGGTACTGAAGCTTTCTTT
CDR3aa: CASSYPGGTEAFF

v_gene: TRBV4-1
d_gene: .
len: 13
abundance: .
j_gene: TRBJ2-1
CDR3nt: TGCGCCAGCAGCCTCGACGACTACAATGAGCAGTTCTTC
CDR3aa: CASSLDDYNEQFF

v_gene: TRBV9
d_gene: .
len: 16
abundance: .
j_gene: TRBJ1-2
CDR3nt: TGTGCCAGCAGCCCCCGGGATTATTCCGCCTACTATGGCTACACCTTC
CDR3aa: CASSPRDYSAYYGYTF

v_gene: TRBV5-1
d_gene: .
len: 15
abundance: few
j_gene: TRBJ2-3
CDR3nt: TGCGCCAGCAGCTTGCGGGGCTCCAGCACAGATACGCAGTATTTT
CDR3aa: CASSLRGSSTDTQYF

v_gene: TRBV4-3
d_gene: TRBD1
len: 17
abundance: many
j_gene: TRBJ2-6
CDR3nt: TGCGCCAGCAGCCCTTATACAGGGGGAAGTGGGGCCAACGTCCTGACTTTC
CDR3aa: CASSPYTGGSGANVLTF

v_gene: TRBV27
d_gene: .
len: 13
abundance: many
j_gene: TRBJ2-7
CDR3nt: TGTGCCAGCAGCACAGGACAAACCTACGAGCAGTACTTC
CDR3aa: CASSTGQTYEQYF

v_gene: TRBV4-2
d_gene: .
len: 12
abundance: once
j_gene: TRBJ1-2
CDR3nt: TGTGCCAGCAGCCCGACAGGTTATGGCTGCACCTTC
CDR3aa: CASSPTGYGCTF

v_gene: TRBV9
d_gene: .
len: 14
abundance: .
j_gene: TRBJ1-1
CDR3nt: TGTGCCAGCAGCGTAGAGTATGGGAACACTGAAGCTTTCTTT
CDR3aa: CASSVEYGNTEAFF

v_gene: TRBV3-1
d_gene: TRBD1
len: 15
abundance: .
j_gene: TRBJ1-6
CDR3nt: TGTGCCAGCAGTACGGACAGGGGGCATAATTCACCCCTCCACTTT
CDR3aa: CASSTDRGHNSPLHF

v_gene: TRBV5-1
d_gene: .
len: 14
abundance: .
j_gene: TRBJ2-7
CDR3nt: TGCGCCAGCAGTCAGGCGGTGGAGGGCTACGGGCAGTACTTC
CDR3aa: CASSQAVEGYGQYF

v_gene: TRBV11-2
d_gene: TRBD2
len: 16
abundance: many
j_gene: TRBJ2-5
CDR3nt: TGTGCCAGCAGCTTATTGGGTCGGGGGGGCCGAGAGACCCAGTACTTC
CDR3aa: CASSLLGRGGRETQYF

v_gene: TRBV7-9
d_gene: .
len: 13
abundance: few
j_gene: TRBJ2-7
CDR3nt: TGTGCCACAGCAGCCGGGACTGGCCCCGAGCAGTACTTC
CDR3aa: CATAAGTGPEQYF

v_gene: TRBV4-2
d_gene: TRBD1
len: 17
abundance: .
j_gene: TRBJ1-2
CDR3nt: TGTGCCAGCAGCCAAGCAAGGACAGGGGGAATTACTGGTGGCTACACCTTC
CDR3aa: CASSQARTGGITGGYTF

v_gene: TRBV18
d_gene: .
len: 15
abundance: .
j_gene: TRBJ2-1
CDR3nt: TGTGCCAGCTCACCAGCGGGACGGAATAACAATGAGCAGTTCTTC
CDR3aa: CASSPAGRNNNEQFF

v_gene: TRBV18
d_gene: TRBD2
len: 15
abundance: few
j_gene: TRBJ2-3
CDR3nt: TGTGCCAGCTCACCACCGCTAGCGGGGGGGCCTGAGCAGTATTTT
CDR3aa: CASSPPLAGGPEQYF

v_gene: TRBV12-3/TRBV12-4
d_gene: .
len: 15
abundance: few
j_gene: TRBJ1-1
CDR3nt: TGTGCCAGCATTAAACCCCCGGGGGTCGGCACTGAAGCTTTCTTT
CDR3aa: CASIKPPGVGTEAFF

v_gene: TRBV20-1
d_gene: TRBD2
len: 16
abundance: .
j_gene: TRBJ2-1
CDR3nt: TGCAGTGCTAGTATAGGCCTAGCGGGAGGGCCGAATGAGCAGTTCTTC
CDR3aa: CSASIGLAGGPNEQFF

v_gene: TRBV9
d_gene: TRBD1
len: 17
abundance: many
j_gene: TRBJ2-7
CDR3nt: TGTGCCAGCAGCGGACTGCCCGGGACAGGGGGGTTATACGAGCAGTACTTC
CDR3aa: CASSGLPGTGGLYEQYF

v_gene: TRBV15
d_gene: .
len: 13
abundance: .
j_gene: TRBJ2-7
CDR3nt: TGTGCCACCAAGCATGGGGGGACCGGCGAGCAGTACTTC
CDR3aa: CATKHGGTGEQYF

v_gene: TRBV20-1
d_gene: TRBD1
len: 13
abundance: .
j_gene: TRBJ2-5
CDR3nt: TGCAGTGCCATAAACAGGGGGCCGAAGACCCAGTACTTC
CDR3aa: CSAINRGPKTQYF

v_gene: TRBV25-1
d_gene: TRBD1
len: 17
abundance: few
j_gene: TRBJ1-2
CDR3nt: TGTGCCAGCAGTGATCCCGGGGACAGGGGGGATCTGGACGGCTACACCTTC
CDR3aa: CASSDPGDRGDLDGYTF

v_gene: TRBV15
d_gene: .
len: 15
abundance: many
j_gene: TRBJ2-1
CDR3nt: TGTGCCACCAGCAGAGATGCGGGCCGTTACAATGAGCAGTTCTTC
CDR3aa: CATSRDAGRYNEQFF

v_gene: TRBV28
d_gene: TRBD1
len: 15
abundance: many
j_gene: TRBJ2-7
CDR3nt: TGTGCCAGCAGTACCCCGGGACAGGGACACTACGAGCAGTACTTC
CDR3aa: CASSTPGQGHYEQYF

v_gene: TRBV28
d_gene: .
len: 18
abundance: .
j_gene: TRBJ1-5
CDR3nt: TGTGCCAGCAGTTTAGAGAGGGGGTCTGGTAATAGCAATCAGCCCCAGCATTTT
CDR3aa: CASSLERGSGNSNQPQHF

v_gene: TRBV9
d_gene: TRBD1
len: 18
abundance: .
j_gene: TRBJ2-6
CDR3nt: TGTGCCAGCAGCCCGCGGACAGGGAGCTCTTCTGGGGCCAACGTCCTGACTTTC
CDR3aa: CASSPRTGSSSGANVLTF